A single sample gave rise to the 6 T cell receptor beta chains below, sequenced in a study of CD8 T cells in Susac syndrome (dated by TCRdb to about 2019). Receptor libraries were prepared by the immunoSEQ multiplex PCR assay. RNA was extracted using the RNeasy kit, and roughly 0.5 to 1 ug of the RNA was reverse transcribed with random hexamers. TCRdb ran its own pipeline on the public reads, namely fastp trimming at Q25 and MiXCR clone calling, and kept in-frame beta chains. Rows merge per CDR3 protein into single entries with the most common DNA and genes. The sample includes about 71,000 distinct CDR3 sequences, with 93% observed a single time. The ten largest clones take up around 0.15% of the sample. The sequencing sample was made of CD4+ T cells from PBMCs. The receptors were gathered from a human donor with Susac syndrome.

The V gene is TRBV6-6, the J gene TRBJ2-1; 9 nucleotides agree with TRBD1. J lost 7 bases, V lost 0 bases, and 7 bases had no gene match. The CDR3 runs to 16 residues. From germline, CDR1 is MNHNY and CDR2 SVGAGI (reference sequence). The CDR3 spells CASSYSKGTGRNEQFF. CDR3 in DNA: TGTGCCAGCAGTTACTCGAAAGGGACAGGGAGAAATGAGCAGTTCTTC.

V gene TRBV23-1 combines with J gene TRBJ1-6; D is undetermined. TRBV23-1 is designated an ORF whose function remains uncertain. This CDR3 has 16 residues. With 3 bases removed from V and 7 bases from J, the gap between germline ends came to 16 bases. The CDR3 spells CASSQPPGTGNSPLHF. The CDR3 DNA follows: TGCGCCAGCAGTCAGCCGCCGGGAACCGGAAATTCACCCCTCCACTTT.

V gene TRBV4-2 combines with J gene TRBJ2-3; the D is unclear. CDR1 is LGHNA and CDR2 is YNFKEQ in the germline V gene. V gave up 1 base and J gave up 0 bases, with 8 bases separating them. The CDR3 totals 15 residues. CDR3: CASSQGAISTDTQYF. CDR3 nucleotides: TGTGCCAGCAGCCAAGGGGCAATTAGCACAGATACGCAGTATTTT.

The chain is built from TRBV28 and TRBJ2-2; TRBD2 matches at 11 bases. The germline V gene encodes CDR1 MDHEN and CDR2 SYDVKM. This CDR3 has 15 amino acids. The ends lost 5 bases at V and 1 base at J; junction bases unmatched: 0. CDR3: CASSLAGGNTGELFF. CDR3 coding DNA: TGTGCCAGCAGTCTAGCGGGGGGGAACACCGGGGAGCTGTTTTTT.

The rearrangement uses TRBV14 and TRBJ2-7, with 10 bases fitting TRBD2. The length of the CDR3 is 19 residues. CDR1 SGHDN and CDR2 FVKESK come from the germline V gene. With 0 bases clipped from V and 0 bases from J, the junction kept 11 bases outside the gene matches. CDR3 sequence: CASSQESSGGPDYSYEQYF. Written as DNA, the CDR3 is TGTGCCAGCAGCCAAGAGAGTAGCGGGGGGCCCGATTACTCCTACGAGCAGTACTTC.

The V call is TRBV19, the J call TRBJ2-2; D is perhaps TRBD2 (6 bases). V lost 6 bases and J lost 5, with 16 bases in between. The CDR3 totals 15 residues. CDR1 is LNHDA and CDR2 is SQIVND in the germline V gene (reference sequence). CDR3 sequence (DNA): TGTGCCAGTAGCCCCACGGGAGACCTAACCGGGGAGCTGTTTTTT. Translation gives CASSPTGDLTGELFF.